The 5 T cell receptor beta chains listed next were all sequenced from one sample in a study of graft-versus-host responses after intestinal transplantation (dated by TCRdb to about 2021). Library creation used the immunoSEQ multiplex PCR assay. TCRdb's version of the immuneACCESS table is confined to in-frame rearrangements and falls short of the full clone set. An unresolved V gene accounts for under half of the shortfall where checked; the remainder is of unknown origin. The sample table records approximately 40,000 clones; about 89% of these occur just once. The top ten constitute 2% to 2.5% of the sample. The sample was PBMCs, taken approximately 320 days after intestinal transplant. The receptors were gathered from a human patient who received an intestinal transplant, so some T cells may come from the graft donor.

The CDR3 loop is CASSYSSQRGTDTQYF. CDR3 DNA: TGTGCCAGCAGTTACTCGAGCCAGCGGGGCACAGATACGCAGTATTTT. The V call is TRBV6-5, the J call TRBJ2-3, with a tentative D call TRBD2 (6 bases). The CDR3 has 16 residues. CDR1 is MNHEY and CDR2 is SVGAGI in the germline V gene. V lost 0 bases and J lost 1, with 11 bases in between.

The J gene is TRBJ2-7, the V gene TRBV7-3; maybe TRBD2 (6 bases). The germline V and J ends were trimmed by 5 bases and 5 bases, with 19 bases remaining between them. This CDR3 is built from 15 residues. CDR1 and CDR2 from the germline V gene are SGHTA and FQGTGA. The CDR3 sequence is CASSPRAGRNHEQYF. The CDR3 coding sequence is TGTGCCAGCAGCCCCCGCGCGGGGCGAAACCACGAGCAGTACTTC.

The V and J genes are TRBV10-2 and TRBJ1-5, with D hard to call. V dropped 3 bases and J dropped 4 bases, with 10 bases sitting between them. CDR1 and CDR2 (germline): WSHSY, SAAADI. The CDR3 spans 14 residues. CDR3 in DNA: TGCGCCAGCAGTGAAGTGGTATGGAATCAGCCCCAGCATTTT. This translates into CASSEVVWNQPQHF.

This clone was found once. The V and J genes are TRBV6-1 and TRBJ1-5; D is possibly TRBD1 (5 bases). Germline CDR1 is MNHNS and CDR2 is SASEGT. This CDR3 has 16 amino acids. V lost 2 bases to trimming and J lost 9 bases, with 20 bases between them. The CDR3 here is CASSERAWSGTLPQHF. The CDR3 DNA is TGTGCCAGCAGTGAAAGGGCCTGGAGCGGGACGTTGCCCCAGCATTTT.

The gene calls are TRBV6-5 and TRBJ1-1; weak D call: TRBD1 (5 bases). Germline V gene lookup returns CDR1 MNHEY and CDR2 SVGAGI. The CDR3 spans 14 residues. V lost 2 bases to trimming and J lost 5 bases, with 12 bases between them. The CDR3 spells CASSYRQGATEAFF. The CDR3 DNA sequence: TGTGCCAGCAGTTACCGTCAAGGGGCTACTGAAGCTTTCTTT.